This is a list of T cell receptor beta chains from one sample in a study of cytomegalovirus exposure and HLA in healthy donors. Some clones are missing from TCRdb's copy, which holds only in-frame ones; the method was immunoSEQ multiplex PCR. The sample carries about 120,000 clones, 75% to 90% recorded once. What was sequenced was PBMCs. The receptors were gathered from a young man in good health and CMV-seronegative. Both conserved end residues are part of each CDR3. Fields, in order: clone size, J gene, D gene, V gene, CDR3 DNA, CDR3 protein. A D gene is named only where the DNA matches it firmly. Clone size is shown for a subset of rows, as once, few, many or a class of expanded clone.

abundance: .; j_gene: TRBJ2-5; d_gene: .; v_gene: TRBV5-6; CDR3nt: TGTGCCAGCAGCTTCGGCGGCGGGGGCGGGACCCAGTACTTC; CDR3aa: CASSFGGGGGTQYF
abundance: .; j_gene: TRBJ2-5; d_gene: TRBD1; v_gene: TRBV5-1; CDR3nt: TGCGCCAGCAGCCCCGGGATAGGACAGGGACAAGAGACCCAGTACTTC; CDR3aa: CASSPGIGQGQETQYF
abundance: .; j_gene: TRBJ2-7; d_gene: .; v_gene: TRBV27; CDR3nt: TGTGCCAGCAGTTTCTTGTTCTACGAGCAGTACTTC; CDR3aa: CASSFLFYEQYF
abundance: .; j_gene: TRBJ2-2; d_gene: TRBD1; v_gene: TRBV5-1; CDR3nt: TGCGCCAGCAGCTTGAATCCTGGACAGGGGTCTGGGGAGCTGTTTTTT; CDR3aa: CASSLNPGQGSGELFF
abundance: few; j_gene: TRBJ1-1; d_gene: .; v_gene: TRBV6-1; CDR3nt: TGTGCCAGCAGGGCGGGGAGCACTGAAGCTTTCTTT; CDR3aa: CASRAGSTEAFF
abundance: .; j_gene: TRBJ2-6; d_gene: .; v_gene: TRBV5-1; CDR3nt: TGCGCCAGCAGCTTGGCCGGTGGTACTGGGGCCAACGTCCTGACTTTC; CDR3aa: CASSLAGGTGANVLTF
abundance: .; j_gene: TRBJ1-6; d_gene: TRBD1; v_gene: TRBV28; CDR3nt: TGTGCCAGCAGTTTATACTCGACAGGGAGCAATTCACCCCTCCACTTT; CDR3aa: CASSLYSTGSNSPLHF
abundance: .; j_gene: TRBJ1-2; d_gene: TRBD1; v_gene: TRBV28; CDR3nt: TGTGCCAGCCGGACAGGGAGGGGTTATGGCTACACCTTC; CDR3aa: CASRTGRGYGYTF
abundance: .; j_gene: TRBJ2-2; d_gene: TRBD2; v_gene: TRBV6-4; CDR3nt: TGTGCCAGCAGTGACTCGACTAGCGGGGACACCGGGGAGCTGTTTTTT; CDR3aa: CASSDSTSGDTGELFF
abundance: .; j_gene: TRBJ1-3; d_gene: .; v_gene: TRBV5-6; CDR3nt: TGTGCCAGCAGCTTGGCCGGGTCCGCCTTGGGAAACACCATATATTTT; CDR3aa: CASSLAGSALGNTIYF
abundance: few; j_gene: TRBJ1-1; d_gene: .; v_gene: TRBV27; CDR3nt: TGTGCCAGCAGCCCGCAGGGGAACACTGAAGCTTTCTTT; CDR3aa: CASSPQGNTEAFF
abundance: .; j_gene: TRBJ1-3; d_gene: .; v_gene: TRBV7-6; CDR3nt: TGTGCCAGCAGCTTAGCGACAGCCGACTCTGGAAACACCATATATTTT; CDR3aa: CASSLATADSGNTIYF
abundance: .; j_gene: TRBJ2-2; d_gene: .; v_gene: TRBV5-6; CDR3nt: TGTGCCAGCAGCTTGCGGGGGTGGGGCGCCGGGGAGCTGTTTTTT; CDR3aa: CASSLRGWGAGELFF
abundance: .; j_gene: TRBJ1-2; d_gene: TRBD1; v_gene: TRBV9; CDR3nt: TGTGCCAGCAGCGCGCCAGCCAGGAGCGGTACCGTGGGGACAGGGGGCTCAGGCTACACCTTC; CDR3aa: CASSAPARSGTVGTGGSGYTF
abundance: .; j_gene: TRBJ1-5; d_gene: .; v_gene: TRBV6-1; CDR3nt: TGTGCCAGCAGTGAAGGACCTTTGACCGCTGCAGGGGTGGGACAGCCCCAGCATTTT; CDR3aa: CASSEGPLTAAGVGQPQHF
abundance: .; j_gene: TRBJ2-7; d_gene: .; v_gene: TRBV4-1; CDR3nt: TGCGCCAGCAGCCAAGAAGGGGCCTACGAGCAGTACTTC; CDR3aa: CASSQEGAYEQYF
abundance: .; j_gene: TRBJ1-1; d_gene: .; v_gene: TRBV5-1; CDR3nt: TGCGCCAGCAGCGCGGCCAGGGATCACACTGAAGCTTTCTTT; CDR3aa: CASSAARDHTEAFF
abundance: .; j_gene: TRBJ1-2; d_gene: .; v_gene: TRBV28; CDR3nt: TGTGCCAGCAGTTTCCCCGGGGGATCGCTTAAGGGGGGCTACACCTTC; CDR3aa: CASSFPGGSLKGGYTF
abundance: .; j_gene: TRBJ2-1; d_gene: TRBD2; v_gene: TRBV7-9; CDR3nt: TGTGCCAGCAGCCCACTAGCGGGGGCCTTCTACAATGAGCAGTTCTTC; CDR3aa: CASSPLAGAFYNEQFF
abundance: .; j_gene: TRBJ1-5; d_gene: .; v_gene: TRBV6-1; CDR3nt: TGTGCCAGCAGCCGAACCACGGGCAATCAGCCCCAGCATTTT; CDR3aa: CASSRTTGNQPQHF
abundance: .; j_gene: TRBJ2-3; d_gene: TRBD2; v_gene: TRBV4-3; CDR3nt: TGCGCCAGCAGCCAAGAACCCCTACTAGCGGGGGGTACCACAGATACGCAGTATTTT; CDR3aa: CASSQEPLLAGGTTDTQYF
abundance: .; j_gene: TRBJ1-3; d_gene: .; v_gene: TRBV18; CDR3nt: TGTGCCAGCTCACCACAGGGGGCTGGAAACACCATATATTTT; CDR3aa: CASSPQGAGNTIYF
abundance: .; j_gene: TRBJ2-7; d_gene: .; v_gene: TRBV28; CDR3nt: TGTGCCAGCAGTTTGAGGCAGCTCTACGAGCAGTACTTC; CDR3aa: CASSLRQLYEQYF
abundance: .; j_gene: TRBJ1-1; d_gene: .; v_gene: TRBV11-2; CDR3nt: TGTGCCAGCAGCTTCCCACAGGGCAGAACTGAAGCTTTCTTT; CDR3aa: CASSFPQGRTEAFF
abundance: .; j_gene: TRBJ2-3; d_gene: .; v_gene: TRBV15; CDR3nt: TGTGCCACCAGCAGAGATTATACGGGGGATATCTCAGATACGCAGTATTTT; CDR3aa: CATSRDYTGDISDTQYF
abundance: few; j_gene: TRBJ2-1; d_gene: TRBD2; v_gene: TRBV9; CDR3nt: TGTGCCAGCAGCCCAGCGGGGGCTGGCTATGAGCAGTTCTTC; CDR3aa: CASSPAGAGYEQFF
abundance: .; j_gene: TRBJ2-2; d_gene: .; v_gene: TRBV6-5; CDR3nt: TGTGCCAGCAGTTACCCGGCCGGGGAGCTGTTTTTT; CDR3aa: CASSYPAGELFF
abundance: .; j_gene: TRBJ1-1; d_gene: TRBD1; v_gene: TRBV7-2; CDR3nt: TGTGCCAGCAGCCAACCGACAGGGGAGGGAGCTTTCTTT; CDR3aa: CASSQPTGEGAFF
abundance: .; j_gene: TRBJ2-1; d_gene: .; v_gene: TRBV5-1; CDR3nt: TGCGCCAGCAGCTTGGCCAGGCAGGGAGGTAACAATGAGCAGTTCTTC; CDR3aa: CASSLARQGGNNEQFF
abundance: .; j_gene: TRBJ1-1; d_gene: .; v_gene: TRBV19; CDR3nt: TGTGCCAGTAGTATAATGGGGGAGGCGAACACTGAAGCTTTCTTT; CDR3aa: CASSIMGEANTEAFF
abundance: .; j_gene: TRBJ2-5; d_gene: .; v_gene: TRBV2; CDR3nt: TGTGCCAGCAGTGGCTGGGCCCAAGAGACCCAGTACTTC; CDR3aa: CASSGWAQETQYF
abundance: .; j_gene: TRBJ2-3; d_gene: .; v_gene: TRBV4-3; CDR3nt: TGCGCCAGCAGCCAAGAACGCGCAGGGACAGATACGCAGTATTTT; CDR3aa: CASSQERAGTDTQYF
abundance: .; j_gene: TRBJ1-4; d_gene: TRBD1; v_gene: TRBV7-2; CDR3nt: TGTGCCAGCAGGTTAGATGGGACAGCAGGAGAAAAACTGTTTTTT; CDR3aa: CASRLDGTAGEKLFF
abundance: .; j_gene: TRBJ2-7; d_gene: TRBD2; v_gene: TRBV11-2; CDR3nt: TGTGCCAGCAGCTTAGTAACTAGCGGTGCGCAGTACTTC; CDR3aa: CASSLVTSGAQYF
abundance: few; j_gene: TRBJ2-7; d_gene: .; v_gene: TRBV5-6; CDR3nt: TGTGCCAGCAGCCGAGATGCCTCAATCTACGAGCAGTACTTC; CDR3aa: CASSRDASIYEQYF
abundance: few; j_gene: TRBJ2-3; d_gene: .; v_gene: TRBV5-4; CDR3nt: TGTGCCAGCAGCTCGCCTGCCCAGACAGATACGCAGTATTTT; CDR3aa: CASSSPAQTDTQYF
abundance: .; j_gene: TRBJ1-1; d_gene: .; v_gene: TRBV5-5; CDR3nt: TGTGCCAGCAGCGTGGGGGGAGGTAAAGCTTTCTTT; CDR3aa: CASSVGGGKAFF
abundance: .; j_gene: TRBJ2-1; d_gene: TRBD1; v_gene: TRBV12-5; CDR3nt: TGTGCTAGTGGTTTGGGGAACCGGGACAGGGGCCCTTATGAGCAGTTCTTC; CDR3aa: CASGLGNRDRGPYEQFF
abundance: .; j_gene: TRBJ1-1; d_gene: .; v_gene: TRBV6-5; CDR3nt: TGTGCCAGCAGTTACTCCCGGGTTGGGTTGAACACTGAAGCTTTCTTT; CDR3aa: CASSYSRVGLNTEAFF
abundance: .; j_gene: TRBJ2-7; d_gene: .; v_gene: TRBV2; CDR3nt: TGTGCCAGCAGTGAATACGGGGGAGGCTACGAGCAGTACTTC; CDR3aa: CASSEYGGGYEQYF